These 17 T cell receptor beta chains were sequenced from one sample in a study of blood T cells in healthy people across ages (dated by TCRdb to 2014 to 2015). The library was prepared using 5' RACE. These reads were obtained on an Illumina HiSeq 2500. A second PCR of roughly 7 to 11 cycles was performed with a sample-barcoded 5' primer and a J-beta primer mix. TCRdb itself trimmed the public reads at Q25 with fastp, ran MiXCR and retained productive beta chains. Rows matching on CDR3 protein sequence are summarized as one entry with the most common DNA and genes. Counted in this sample were about 1.8 million distinct CDR3 sequences; about 50% of them appeared once. The ten largest clonotypes hold 2% to 2.5% of the sample. The sequenced sample was blood. These receptors all come from a woman between 40 and 55 years old in good health.

The V call is TRBV9, the J call TRBJ2-7; TRBD2 agrees at 7 bases. CDR3 length equals 13 residues. Per the germline V gene, CDR1 is SGDLS and CDR2 is YYNGEE. Trimming cost V 4 bases and J 2 bases; bases outside gene matches: 3. The CDR3 loop reads CASSTSDAYEQYF. For the CDR3, the DNA is TGTGCCAGCAGCACTAGCGACGCCTACGAGCAGTACTTC.

The table lists this clonotype with a few counts. The V and J genes are TRBV7-2 and TRBJ2-3; TRBD2 might be the D (6 bases). This CDR3 has 15 residues. Trimming removed 8 bases from V and 0 bases from J, with 15 bases in between. Per the germline V gene, CDR1 is SGHTA and CDR2 is FQGNSA. CDR3 amino acids: CASHGFGTSTDTQYF. CDR3 nucleotide sequence: TGTGCCAGCCATGGATTTGGGACTAGCACAGATACGCAGTATTTT.

This clonotype has a handful of counts. The chain recombines TRBV20-1 with TRBJ1-2; 8 nucleotides match TRBD1. CDR1 is DFQATT, CDR2 SNEGSKA, per germline (reference sequence). The CDR3 runs to 14 residues. V was pared by 5 bases and J by 4 bases, with 9 bases of the junction left unmatched. The CDR3 DNA reads TGCAGTGCTTCGATGACAGGGGTGGTCTATGGCTACACCTTC. This gives the protein CSASMTGVVYGYTF.

The CDR3 loop reads CASSPSQGRGNSPLHF. Here the CDR3 DNA reads TGTGCCAGCAGCCCCTCACAGGGTAGGGGGAATTCACCCCTCCACTTT. The rearrangement links TRBV11-2 to TRBJ1-6; TRBD1 might be the D (6 bases). Between the trimmed V and J ends, which lost 5 bases and 7 bases, there was a span of 18 bases. The length of the CDR3 is 16 residues. The germline V gene has CDR1 SGHAT and CDR2 FQNNGV.

CDR3 region: CASSGGTSGGHNEQFF. The CDR3 bases are TGCGCCAGCAGCGGAGGGACTAGCGGGGGGCACAATGAGCAGTTCTTC. V and J are TRBV5-1 and TRBJ2-1, with 15 bases matching TRBD2. Germline V gene data show CDR1 as SGHRS and CDR2 as YFSETQ. This CDR3 has 16 amino acids. After removal of 4 bases from V and 5 bases from J, the junction contained 4 bases not matched to a gene. Full variable domain (remainder filled in from reference TRBV5-1 and TRBJ2-1): KAGVTQTPRYLIKTRGQQVTLSCSPISGHRSVSWYQQTPGQGLQFLFEYFSETQRNKGNFPGRFSGRQFSNSRSEMNVSTLELGDSALYLCASSGGTSGGHNEQFFGPGTRLTVL.

CDR3 sequence reads: CASSEWQGGGQETQYF. The CDR3 DNA reads TGTGCCAGCAGTGAATGGCAGGGAGGGGGCCAAGAGACCCAGTACTTC. This chain connects TRBV6-1 to TRBJ2-5, with D maybe TRBD2 (7 bases). The CDR3 runs to 16 residues. Trimming removed 2 bases from V and 1 base from J, with 14 bases in between. The germline V gene encodes CDR1 MNHNS and CDR2 SASEGT.

V is TRBV15 and J is TRBJ1-4; no reliable D call. V lost 0 bases and J 10 bases, leaving 9 bases between the germline ends. The CDR3 is 13 amino acids. Germline V gene lookup returns CDR1 LNHNV and CDR2 YYDKDF (reference sequence). CDR3 sequence: CATSRDDIGKLFF. CDR3 bases: TGTGCCACCAGCAGAGATGATATCGGAAAACTGTTTTTT.

The table lists this clonotype with a few counts. The chain couples TRBV20-1 to TRBJ1-2; D is perhaps TRBD1 (5 bases). Germline V gene data show CDR1 as DFQATT and CDR2 as SNEGSKA (reference sequence). The CDR3 totals 13 residues. The V end was cut by 0 bases, the J end by 4 bases, with 9 bases between. The CDR3 sequence: CSARESGSYGYTF. In nucleotides, the CDR3 is TGCAGTGCTAGAGAATCAGGGTCCTATGGCTACACCTTC.

V gene TRBV25-1 combines with J gene TRBJ2-1; TRBD2 matches 13 bases. Germline trimming cut 4 bases from V and 14 bases from J; bases unmatched to any gene: 11. The CDR3 totals 15 residues. Germline CDR1 and CDR2: MGHDK and SYGVNS. For the CDR3, the DNA is TGTGCCAGCAGTGCGGGACTAGCGGGGCTCTCGCCTAAGTTCTTC. Amino acids: CASSAGLAGLSPKFF. The whole variable domain, filled in from reference TRBV25-1 and TRBJ2-1, reads EADIYQTPRYLVIGTGKKITLECSQTMGHDKMYWYQQDPGMELHLIHYSYGVNSTEKGDLSSESTVSRIRTEHFPLTLESARPSHTSQYLCASSAGLAGLSPKFFGPGTRLTVL.

This rearrangement joins TRBV6-2 or TRBV6-3 to TRBJ1-1; 10 nucleotides align to TRBD1. CDR3 size: 18 residues. The V and J ends lost 2 bases and 0 bases, in that order; junction bases with no gene match: 9. CDR1 MNHEY and CDR2 SVGEGT come from the germline V gene. CDR3 sequence reads: CASSYPSGTGEMNTEAFF. DNA for the CDR3: TGTGCCAGCAGTTACCCTTCCGGGACAGGGGAAATGAACACTGAAGCTTTCTTT.

The chain recombines TRBV11-2 with TRBJ2-3, with 14 bases aligning to TRBD2. Trimming removed 6 bases from V and 1 base from J; junction bases left unmatched: 12. In germline, CDR1 is SGHAT, CDR2 FQNNGV. The CDR3 length is 19 residues. The CDR3 DNA reads as TGTGCCAGCAGTCTGCGCCGGGGACTAGCGGGGGATCGCACAGATACGCAGTATTTT. This encodes CASSLRRGLAGDRTDTQYF.

This rearrangement joins TRBV27 to TRBJ2-6; 7 nucleotides match TRBD1. Germline CDR1 reads MNHEY; CDR2 reads SMNVEV (reference sequence). This CDR3 is 16 amino acids long. With V trimmed by 3 bases and J by 0 bases, 2 bases remained unmatched. CDR3 region: CASSFTGASGANVLTF. The CDR3 DNA sequence: TGTGCCAGCAGTTTCACAGGGGCCTCTGGGGCCAACGTCCTGACTTTC.

The chain recombines TRBV7-2 with TRBJ1-2, with 7 bases that match TRBD1. The CDR3 consists of 13 residues. The V gene end was trimmed by 5 bases and the J gene end by 6 bases; junction bases not matched to a gene: 6. Looked up from germline, CDR1 is SGHTA and CDR2 is FQGNSA. The CDR3 DNA sequence: TGTGCCAGCAGCACCCGGACAGGCGATGGCTACACCTTC. Amino acid sequence: CASSTRTGDGYTF.

A few counts support this clonotype. The V call is TRBV7-2, the J call TRBJ2-5; TRBD2 is a possible D gene (6 bases). Trimming shortened V by 5 bases and J by 5 bases, and 18 bases separated the two germline ends. CDR3 length: 15 amino acids. The germline V gene has CDR1 SGHTA and CDR2 FQGNSA. The CDR3 here is CASSPRGLGWETQYF. CDR3 sequence (DNA): TGTGCCAGCAGCCCCCGGGGGTTAGGCTGGGAGACCCAGTACTTC.

The rearrangement joins TRBV28 to TRBJ2-7; a possible D gene is TRBD1 (6 bases). Germline V gene sequence: CDR1 MDHEN, CDR2 SYDVKM. Deletions cut 2 bases from V and 2 bases from J, with 13 bases between. This CDR3 spans 15 amino acids. In nucleotides, the CDR3 is TGTGCCAGCAGTTTAAGGGACATCGCAACCTACGAGCAGTACTTC. Encoded protein: CASSLRDIATYEQYF.

This clonotype came up once. The chain carries TRBV28 and TRBJ2-7; the match to TRBD1 covers 7 bases. The CDR3 length is 16 residues. V was clipped by 4 bases and J by 0 bases; unmatched bases: 9. The germline gives CDR1 MDHEN, CDR2 SYDVKM. This CDR3 reads CASSSNRGRSSYEQYF. CDR3 bases: TGTGCCAGCAGTTCTAACAGGGGCCGGAGCTCCTACGAGCAGTACTTC.

This clonotype was seen a handful of times. The chain combines TRBV5-1 with TRBJ1-2, with D maybe TRBD1 (5 bases). The CDR3 length is 14 residues. V lost 0 bases to trimming and J lost 6 bases, with 12 bases between them. CDR1 and CDR2 (germline): SGHRS, YFSETQ. In nucleotides, the CDR3 is TGCGCCAGCAGCTTGGGCGGGGCGGGAAATGGCTACACCTTC. It encodes CASSLGGAGNGYTF.